The TCR beta chain described here comes from a study of response to subunit inactivated influenza vaccine. Study-wide results and caveats: Each seasonal influenza vaccination recruits few new T cells, the authors suggested.

A note on this clonotype: The antigen is undetermined.

A single record per CDR3 protein comes from TCRdb applying MiXCR to the RT-PCR reads. The data show 500,000 to 650,000 distinct CDR3 sequences, 6.5% to 8% seen once. Trimming pared 0 bases from V and 1 base from J, leaving 14 bases between. Germline V lookup: CDR1 SGHRS, CDR2 YFSETQ. The CDR3 is 16 amino acids. The specimen comprised PBMCs from blood, sampled 23 to 25 months after vaccination. The chain couples TRBV5-1 to TRBJ2-7; no clear D. The receptor's source is a man aged 50-75 years who received an inactivated influenza vaccine. The CDR3 loop reads CASSLARSFRSYEQYF. The CDR3 DNA reads as TGCGCCAGCAGCTTGGCCCGCAGCTTTAGATCCTACGAGCAGTACTTC.